The rows below give T cell receptor beta chains drawn from one sample of a study of OX40 agonist ivuxolimab in advanced cancers. Clones were read by immunoSEQ multiplex PCR, and TCRdb kept only the in-frame ones, dropping some. The repertoire holds about 61,000 clones, with around 93% as singletons. The source was CD4+ or CD8+ T cells sorted from blood, collected in a trial of the OX40 agonist ivuxolimab. These receptors were taken from an adult with an advanced solid tumor such as melanoma, head and neck, liver or kidney cancer. Each CDR3 is given with its conserved first and last residue. A D gene is named only where the DNA matches it firmly. Some rows mark clone size as missing; the rest say once, few, many or name a class of expanded clone.

V: TRBV7-3; D: NA; size: NA; J: TRBJ2-3; DNA: TGTGCCAGCAGCTTAAATTGGGGGCGCACAGATACGCAGTATTTT; CDR3: CASSLNWGRTDTQYF
V: TRBV6-1; D: NA; size: NA; J: TRBJ2-3; DNA: TGTGCCAGCAGTGAACCGCAGACAAGCACAGATACGCAGTATTTT; CDR3: CASSEPQTSTDTQYF
V: TRBV2; D: NA; size: NA; J: TRBJ2-1; DNA: TGTGCCAGCGTAGGGGGTGGTCGAGTACTGGATAATGAGCAGTTCTTC; CDR3: CASVGGGRVLDNEQFF
V: TRBV28; D: NA; size: NA; J: TRBJ2-1; DNA: TGTGCCAGCAGTTTCGGAGGGGACAATGAGCAGTTCTTC; CDR3: CASSFGGDNEQFF
V: TRBV28; D: NA; size: NA; J: TRBJ2-3; DNA: TGTGCCAGCAGCCCGGCTACATTGGGGCGAGCGTTCACAGATACGCAGTATTTT; CDR3: CASSPATLGRAFTDTQYF
V: TRBV2; D: NA; size: NA; J: TRBJ2-7; DNA: TGTGCCAGCAGTGACTTGCCCAACTACGAGCAGTACTTC; CDR3: CASSDLPNYEQYF
V: TRBV7-8; D: NA; size: NA; J: TRBJ1-5; DNA: TGTGCCAGCAGCCCCGGTTTAGGCCGCAATCAGCCCCAGCATTTT; CDR3: CASSPGLGRNQPQHF
V: TRBV28; D: TRBD1; size: NA; J: TRBJ1-5; DNA: TGTGCCAGCACCCCGGACAGGGGAGGTCTCAATCAGCCCCAGCATTTT; CDR3: CASTPDRGGLNQPQHF
V: TRBV6-6; D: NA; size: NA; J: TRBJ1-1; DNA: TGTGCCAGCAGTTACCTATCGGGAACTGAAGCTTTCTTT; CDR3: CASSYLSGTEAFF
V: TRBV28; D: NA; size: NA; J: TRBJ1-5; DNA: TGTGCCAGCAGTTCATGGGGGTCCCGGGCCTCGACGCCCCAGCATTTT; CDR3: CASSSWGSRASTPQHF
V: TRBV4-1; D: NA; size: NA; J: TRBJ1-2; DNA: TGCGCCAGCAGCCCCCGACAGCCCCCCTACTATGGCTACACCTTC; CDR3: CASSPRQPPYYGYTF
V: TRBV14; D: NA; size: NA; J: TRBJ2-3; DNA: TGTGCCAGCAGGAAAAGAAGCACAGATACGCAGTATTTT; CDR3: CASRKRSTDTQYF
V: TRBV28; D: NA; size: NA; J: TRBJ1-1; DNA: TGTGCCAGCAGTTTTCGCATGAACACTGAAGCTTTCTTT; CDR3: CASSFRMNTEAFF
V: TRBV21-1; D: NA; size: NA; J: TRBJ1-2; DNA: TGTGCCAGCTGGTCCTATGGCTACACCTTC; CDR3: CASWSYGYTF
V: TRBV19; D: NA; size: once; J: TRBJ2-3; DNA: TGTGCCAGTAGCTTCCCGAACACAGATACGCAGTATTTT; CDR3: CASSFPNTDTQYF
V: TRBV4-3; D: NA; size: NA; J: TRBJ2-1; DNA: TGCGCCAGCAGCCAAGATCCCGAGCGGGAGCAGTTCTTC; CDR3: CASSQDPEREQFF
V: TRBV30; D: NA; size: NA; J: TRBJ2-7; DNA: TGTGCCTGGAGCCGAACCTACGAGCAGTACTTC; CDR3: CAWSRTYEQYF
V: TRBV4-3; D: NA; size: NA; J: TRBJ2-1; DNA: TGCGCCAGCAGCCACCGGGGGGCGGGATTCTCGCATGAGCAGTTCTTC; CDR3: CASSHRGAGFSHEQFF
V: TRBV7-9; D: NA; size: NA; J: TRBJ2-2; DNA: TGTGCCAGCAGCCCCGACACCGGGGAGCTGTTTTTT; CDR3: CASSPDTGELFF
V: TRBV4-2; D: NA; size: NA; J: TRBJ1-5; DNA: TGTGCCAGCAGCCGCCAGGGGTACCAGCCCCAGCATTTT; CDR3: CASSRQGYQPQHF
V: TRBV6-6; D: NA; size: NA; J: TRBJ2-1; DNA: TGTGCCAGCAGCCCATACAATGAGCAGTTCTTC; CDR3: CASSPYNEQFF
V: TRBV7-3; D: NA; size: NA; J: TRBJ1-1; DNA: TGTGCCAGCAGCTTCGGCCTGAACACTGAAGCTTTCTTT; CDR3: CASSFGLNTEAFF
V: TRBV28; D: NA; size: NA; J: TRBJ2-3; DNA: TGTGCCAGCAGCCCCCACCCCGGGACTTTCAAATATACGCAGTATTTT; CDR3: CASSPHPGTFKYTQYF
V: TRBV6-5; D: NA; size: NA; J: TRBJ2-1; DNA: TGTGCCAGCACCCCAGTTCGGGGCTCCTACAATGAGCAGTTCTTC; CDR3: CASTPVRGSYNEQFF